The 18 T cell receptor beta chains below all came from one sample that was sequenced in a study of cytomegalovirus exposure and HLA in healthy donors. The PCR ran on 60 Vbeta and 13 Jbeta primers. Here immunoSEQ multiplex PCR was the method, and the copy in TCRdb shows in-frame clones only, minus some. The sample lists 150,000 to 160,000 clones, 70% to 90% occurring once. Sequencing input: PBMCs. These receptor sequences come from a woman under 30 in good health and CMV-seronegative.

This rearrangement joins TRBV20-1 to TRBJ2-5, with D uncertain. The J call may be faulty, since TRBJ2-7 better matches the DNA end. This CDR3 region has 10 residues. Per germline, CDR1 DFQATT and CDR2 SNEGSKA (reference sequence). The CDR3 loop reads CSATNYEQYF. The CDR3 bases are TGCAGTGCAACCAATTACGAGCAGTACTTC.

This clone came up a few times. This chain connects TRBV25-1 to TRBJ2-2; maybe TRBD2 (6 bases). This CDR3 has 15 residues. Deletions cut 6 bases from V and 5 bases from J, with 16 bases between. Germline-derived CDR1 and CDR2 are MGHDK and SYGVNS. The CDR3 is CASSVLGAGTGELFF. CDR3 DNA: TGTGCCAGCAGCGTGTTAGGGGCGGGGACCGGGGAGCTGTTTTTT.

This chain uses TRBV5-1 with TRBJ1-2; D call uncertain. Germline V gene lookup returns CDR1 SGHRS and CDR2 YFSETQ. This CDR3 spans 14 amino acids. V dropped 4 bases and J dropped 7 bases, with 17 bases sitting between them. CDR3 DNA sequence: TGCGCCAGCAGCCCGGCGACTGGAATGATTGGCTACACCTTC. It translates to CASSPATGMIGYTF. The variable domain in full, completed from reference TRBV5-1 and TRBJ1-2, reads KAGVTQTPRYLIKTRGQQVTLSCSPISGHRSVSWYQQTPGQGLQFLFEYFSETQRNKGNFPGRFSGRQFSNSRSEMNVSTLELGDSALYLCASSPATGMIGYTFGSGTRLTVV.

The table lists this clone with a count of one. The CDR3 sequence is CSVAQGSGANVLTF. The CDR3 nucleotides read TGCAGCGTTGCCCAGGGGTCTGGGGCCAACGTCCTGACTTTC. The genes are TRBV29-1 and TRBJ2-6, with D maybe TRBD1 (6 bases). Trimming left V 4 bases short and J 1 base short, with 8 bases between. Germline V gene data show CDR1 as SQVTM and CDR2 as ANQGSEA. CDR3 size: 14 residues. The full variable domain, with the rest looked up from reference TRBV29-1 and TRBJ2-6, is SAVISQKPSRDICQRGTSLTIQCQVDSQVTMMFWYRQQPGQSLTLIATANQGSEATYESGFVIDKFPISRPNLTFSTLTVSNMSPEDSSIYLCSVAQGSGANVLTFGAGSRLTVL.

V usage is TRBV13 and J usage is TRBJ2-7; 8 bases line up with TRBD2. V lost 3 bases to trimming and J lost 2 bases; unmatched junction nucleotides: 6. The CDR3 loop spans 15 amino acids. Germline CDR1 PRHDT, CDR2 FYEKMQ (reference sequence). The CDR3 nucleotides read TGTGCCAGCAGCTTCACACTAGCGGTCCCCTACGAGCAGTACTTC. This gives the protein CASSFTLAVPYEQYF.

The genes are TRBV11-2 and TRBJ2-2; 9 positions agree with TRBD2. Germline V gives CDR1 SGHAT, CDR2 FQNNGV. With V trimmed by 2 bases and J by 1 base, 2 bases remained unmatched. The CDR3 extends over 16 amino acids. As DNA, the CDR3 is TGTGCCAGCAGCTTAAGCGGGGGGAAGAACACCGGGGAGCTGTTTTTT. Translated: CASSLSGGKNTGELFF. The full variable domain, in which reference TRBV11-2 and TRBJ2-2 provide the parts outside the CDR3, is EAGVAQSPRYKIIEKRQSVAFWCNPISGHATLYWYQQILGQGPKLLIQFQNNGVVDDSQLPKDRFSAERLKGVDSTLKIQPAKLEDSAVYLCASSLSGGKNTGELFFGEGSRLTVL.

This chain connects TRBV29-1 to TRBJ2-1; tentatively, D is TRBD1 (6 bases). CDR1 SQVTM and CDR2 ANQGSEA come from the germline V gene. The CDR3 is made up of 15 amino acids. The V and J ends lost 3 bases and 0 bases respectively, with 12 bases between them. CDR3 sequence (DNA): TGCAGCGTTGAGGGGGCACGGAGCTCCTACAATGAGCAGTTCTTC. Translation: CSVEGARSSYNEQFF.

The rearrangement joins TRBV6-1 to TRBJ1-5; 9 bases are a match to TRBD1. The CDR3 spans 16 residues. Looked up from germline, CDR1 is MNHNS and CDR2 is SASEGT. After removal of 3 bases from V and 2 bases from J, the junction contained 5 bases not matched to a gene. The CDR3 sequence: CASSDPGQGRNQPQHF. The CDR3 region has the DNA TGTGCCAGCAGTGATCCTGGACAGGGGCGCAATCAGCCCCAGCATTTT.

The CDR3: CASSLLPTGAAYEQYF. The DNA of the CDR3 is TGTGCCAGCAGCCTACTTCCGACAGGGGCGGCCTACGAGCAGTACTTC. The chain is built from TRBV7-2 and TRBJ2-7, with 8 bases identical to TRBD1. Trimming at V came to 5 bases and at J to 2 bases, leaving 11 bases not matched to a gene. This CDR3 is 16 amino acids long. Germline CDR1 is SGHTA and CDR2 is FQGNSA.

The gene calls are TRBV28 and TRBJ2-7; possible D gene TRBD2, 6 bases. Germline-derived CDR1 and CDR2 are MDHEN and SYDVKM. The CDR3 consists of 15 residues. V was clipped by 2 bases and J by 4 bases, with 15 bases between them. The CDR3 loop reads CASSLLGSGEYEQYF. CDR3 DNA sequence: TGTGCCAGCAGTTTACTAGGCTCGGGGGAATACGAGCAGTACTTC.

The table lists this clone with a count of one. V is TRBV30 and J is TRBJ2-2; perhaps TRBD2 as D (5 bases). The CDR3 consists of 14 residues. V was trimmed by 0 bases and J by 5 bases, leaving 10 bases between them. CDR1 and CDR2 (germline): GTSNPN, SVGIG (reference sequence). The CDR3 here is CAWSVRGWTGELFF. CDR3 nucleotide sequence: TGTGCCTGGAGTGTACGAGGGTGGACCGGGGAGCTGTTTTTT.

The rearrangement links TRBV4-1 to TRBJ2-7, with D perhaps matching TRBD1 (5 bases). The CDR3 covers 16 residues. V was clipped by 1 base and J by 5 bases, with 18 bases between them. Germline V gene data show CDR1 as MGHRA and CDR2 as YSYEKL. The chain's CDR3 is CASSQGGSQAADEQYF. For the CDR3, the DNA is TGCGCCAGCAGCCAAGGGGGCTCCCAAGCAGCAGACGAGCAGTACTTC.

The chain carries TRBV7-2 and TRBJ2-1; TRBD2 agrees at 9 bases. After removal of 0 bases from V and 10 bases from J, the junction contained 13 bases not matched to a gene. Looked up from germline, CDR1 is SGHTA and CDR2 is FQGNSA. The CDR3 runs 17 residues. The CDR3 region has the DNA TGTGCCAGCAGCTTAGCCGGGAGCTGGGCGGGAGGGCGGGAGCAGTTCTTC. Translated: CASSLAGSWAGGREQFF.

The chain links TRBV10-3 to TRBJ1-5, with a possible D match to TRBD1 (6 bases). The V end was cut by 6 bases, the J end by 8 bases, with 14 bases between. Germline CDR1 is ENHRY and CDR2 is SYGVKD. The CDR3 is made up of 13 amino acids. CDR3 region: CAISAGAIEPQHF. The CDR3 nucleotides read TGTGCCATCAGCGCAGGGGCCATCGAGCCCCAGCATTTT.

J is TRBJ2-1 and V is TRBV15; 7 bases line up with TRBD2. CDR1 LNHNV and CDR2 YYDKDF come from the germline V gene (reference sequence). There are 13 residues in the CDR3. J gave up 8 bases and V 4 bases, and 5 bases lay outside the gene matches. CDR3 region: CATSKRLADEQFF. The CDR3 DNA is TGTGCCACCAGCAAAAGACTAGCCGATGAGCAGTTCTTC.

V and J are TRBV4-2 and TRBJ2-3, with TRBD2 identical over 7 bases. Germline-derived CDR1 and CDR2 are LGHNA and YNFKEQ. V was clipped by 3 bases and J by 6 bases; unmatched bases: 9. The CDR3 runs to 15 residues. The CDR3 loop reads CASSHPGRGWDTQYF. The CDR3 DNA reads TGTGCCAGCAGCCACCCCGGGCGGGGGTGGGATACGCAGTATTTT.

CDR3 residues: CASSWGQGVYGYTF. CDR3 bases: TGTGCCAGCAGTTGGGGACAGGGGGTATATGGCTACACCTTC. The chain recombines TRBV28 with TRBJ1-2; TRBD1 aligns across 11 bases. V gave up 4 bases and J gave up 5 bases; unmatched junction bases: 3. This CDR3 has 14 residues. From germline, CDR1 is MDHEN and CDR2 SYDVKM.

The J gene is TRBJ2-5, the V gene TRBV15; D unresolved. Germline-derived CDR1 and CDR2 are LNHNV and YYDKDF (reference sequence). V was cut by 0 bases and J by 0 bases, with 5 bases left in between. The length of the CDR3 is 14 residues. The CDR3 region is CATSREEYQETQYF. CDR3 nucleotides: TGTGCCACCAGCAGAGAGGAGTACCAAGAGACCCAGTACTTC.